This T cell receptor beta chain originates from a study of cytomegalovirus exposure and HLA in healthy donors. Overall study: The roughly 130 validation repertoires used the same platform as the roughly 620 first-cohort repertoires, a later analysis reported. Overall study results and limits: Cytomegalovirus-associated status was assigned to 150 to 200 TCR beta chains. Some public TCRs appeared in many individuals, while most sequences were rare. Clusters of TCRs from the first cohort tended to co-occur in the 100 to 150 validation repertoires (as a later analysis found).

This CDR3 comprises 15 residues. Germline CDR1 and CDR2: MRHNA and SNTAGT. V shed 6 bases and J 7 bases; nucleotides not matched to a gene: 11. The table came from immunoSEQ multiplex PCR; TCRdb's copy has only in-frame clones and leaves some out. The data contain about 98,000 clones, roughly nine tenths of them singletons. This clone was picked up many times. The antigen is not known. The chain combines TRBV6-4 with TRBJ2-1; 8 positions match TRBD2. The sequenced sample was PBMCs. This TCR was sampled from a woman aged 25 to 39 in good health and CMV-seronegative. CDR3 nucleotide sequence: TGTGCCAGCAGCCCAGGGACTAGTTTGATAAATGAGCAGTTCTTC. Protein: CASSPGTSLINEQFF.